These T cell receptor beta chains were read from a single sample in a study of blood T cell repertoires in COVID-19. Sequencing was performed with immunoSEQ multiplex PCR; in TCRdb, only in-frame clones are kept and a portion is missing. The table lists about 310,000 clones, approximately 88% of them singletons. Sequencing was carried out using PBMCs or T cells enriched from blood (not recorded which). Source of these receptors: a woman between 18 and 29 years old who had recovered from COVID-19. Both conserved end residues are part of each CDR3. A D gene is named only where the DNA matches it firmly. Clone size, where shown, is once, few, many, or a class for clones that have expanded.

V gene,clone size,J gene,D gene,CDR3 protein,CDR3 DNA
TRBV11-3,once,TRBJ2-2,-,CASSLVGGAGTGELFF,TGTGCCAGCAGCTTAGTTGGCGGTGCCGGCACCGGGGAGCTGTTTTTT
TRBV28,once,TRBJ1-2,-,CASRRVNYGYTF,TGTGCCAGCAGGAGAGTTAACTATGGCTACACCTTC
TRBV11-3,-,TRBJ2-3,-,CASSRREGAGDTQYF,TGTGCCAGCAGTCGACGGGAGGGGGCGGGGGATACGCAGTATTTT
TRBV3-1/TRBV3-2,-,TRBJ2-7,-,CASSQDPWGGPAGGNYEQYF,TGTGCCAGCAGCCAAGACCCGTGGGGGGGGCCCGCCGGGGGAAATTACGAGCAGTACTTC
TRBV4-3,-,TRBJ2-7,TRBD1,CASSQDRTGQGHEQYF,TGCGCCAGCAGCCAAGATCGGACGGGACAGGGCCACGAGCAGTACTTC
TRBV27,-,TRBJ2-3,TRBD2,CASSPELAEADTQYF,TGTGCCAGCAGCCCTGAACTAGCGGAAGCAGATACGCAGTATTTT
TRBV27,-,TRBJ1-1,-,CASSPGEGGYTEAFF,TGTGCCAGCAGTCCCGGCGAGGGCGGGTACACTGAAGCTTTCTTT
TRBV5-6,-,TRBJ2-5,-,CASSHPDGSGTQYF,TGTGCCAGCAGCCATCCGGACGGGAGTGGGACCCAGTACTTC
TRBV28,-,TRBJ1-2,-,CASDHNPRQEFYGYTF,TGTGCCAGCGATCATAACCCGAGACAGGAGTTCTATGGCTACACCTTC
TRBV3-1/TRBV3-2,-,TRBJ2-5,-,CASSQVGRETQYF,TGTGCCAGCAGCCAAGTGGGGCGGGAGACCCAGTACTTC
TRBV11-3,once,TRBJ2-5,-,CASSLGAAQETQYF,TGTGCCAGCAGCTTAGGAGCGGCCCAAGAGACCCAGTACTTC
TRBV25-1,-,TRBJ2-3,-,CASSESLQTDTQYF,TGTGCCAGCAGTGAATCTCTCCAGACAGATACGCAGTATTTT
TRBV5-3,-,TRBJ2-4,-,CARSLTGAKNIQYF,TGTGCCAGAAGCTTGACAGGGGCCAAAAACATTCAGTACTTC
TRBV29-1,-,TRBJ1-1,TRBD1,CSGCQGAFAEAFF,TGCAGCGGCTGCCAGGGGGCCTTTGCTGAAGCTTTCTTT
TRBV3-1/TRBV3-2,-,TRBJ2-7,TRBD2,CASSAIAGSSYEQYF,TGTGCCAGCAGCGCGATAGCGGGAAGCTCCTACGAGCAGTACTTC
TRBV15,-,TRBJ2-7,TRBD1,CATSRFYAQGASEQYF,TGTGCCACCAGCAGGTTCTACGCCCAGGGGGCGAGTGAGCAGTACTTC
TRBV4-3,-,TRBJ1-1,-,CASSQVARGTEAFF,TGCGCCAGCAGCCAAGTGGCCAGGGGCACTGAAGCTTTCTTT
TRBV7-2,-,TRBJ1-4,TRBD1,CASSLGGGTNEKLFF,TGTGCCAGCAGCTTAGGAGGGGGCACTAATGAAAAACTGTTTTTT
TRBV6-5,few,TRBJ2-7,-,CASSYVEGLTYEQYF,TGTGCCAGCAGTTACGTAGAGGGCCTGACCTACGAGCAGTACTTC
TRBV4-1,-,TRBJ1-6,-,CASSQSQGSGNSPLHF,TGCGCCAGCAGCCAAAGTCAGGGTAGTGGTAATTCACCCCTCCACTTT
TRBV13,-,TRBJ2-1,-,CASRETGTDNEQFF,TGTGCCAGCCGGGAGACCGGGACAGATAATGAGCAGTTCTTC
TRBV5-1,-,TRBJ2-3,TRBD2,CASSDDRGSADTQYF,TGCGCCAGCAGTGATGATCGCGGGAGCGCAGATACGCAGTATTTT
TRBV7-9,-,TRBJ2-2,TRBD1,CASSSLDRGQNTGELFF,TGTGCCAGCAGCAGTCTCGACAGGGGGCAGAACACCGGGGAGCTGTTTTTT
TRBV7-3,once,TRBJ2-7,TRBD2,CASSFGTSGGEQYF,TGTGCCAGCAGCTTCGGGACTAGCGGGGGTGAGCAGTACTTC
TRBV6-2/TRBV6-3,once,TRBJ2-1,TRBD2,CASSLLAGGPYNEQFF,TGTGCCAGCAGTCTACTAGCGGGAGGGCCATACAATGAGCAGTTCTTC
TRBV5-1,-,TRBJ1-2,TRBD1,CASSARDRVSYTF,TGCGCCAGCAGCGCCCGGGACAGGGTGAGCTACACCTTC
TRBV28,-,TRBJ1-5,TRBD1,CASSSTGTGAFGNQPQHF,TGTGCCAGCAGCTCTACCGGGACAGGGGCTTTTGGCAATCAGCCCCAGCATTTT
TRBV7-2,-,TRBJ2-1,-,CASSLASSYNEQFF,TGTGCCAGCAGCTTAGCGAGCTCCTACAATGAGCAGTTCTTC
TRBV5-4,few,TRBJ2-5,TRBD1,CAAGQASRETQYF,TGTGCCGCGGGACAGGCGTCCCGGGAGACCCAGTACTTC
TRBV5-1,-,TRBJ2-1,TRBD1,CASKALTNRGSSYNEQFF,TGCGCCAGCAAAGCACTCACCAACAGGGGGAGCTCCTACAATGAGCAGTTCTTC
TRBV5-4,-,TRBJ2-6,-,CASSSPTGHSGANVLTF,TGTGCCAGCAGCTCGCCAACAGGACACTCTGGGGCCAACGTCCTGACTTTC
TRBV5-4,-,TRBJ1-6,-,CASRDGHGYNSPLHF,TGTGCCAGCAGGGATGGACACGGCTATAATTCACCCCTCCACTTT
TRBV4-3,-,TRBJ2-1,TRBD2,CASSQGLGAGGRNEQFF,TGCGCCAGCAGCCAAGGTCTAGGAGCGGGGGGGCGCAATGAGCAGTTCTTC
TRBV4-1,-,TRBJ2-3,-,CASSQDRRGGFVTDTQYF,TGCGCCAGCAGCCAAGATCGACGCGGAGGGTTTGTCACAGATACGCAGTATTTT
TRBV27,-,TRBJ2-1,TRBD2,CASSRGAGAISYNEQFF,TGTGCCAGCTCCCGAGGAGCGGGAGCTATATCCTACAATGAGCAGTTCTTC
TRBV5-1,-,TRBJ1-2,-,CASSPISGPYGYTF,TGCGCCAGCAGTCCGATATCAGGGCCCTATGGCTACACCTTC
TRBV9,-,TRBJ2-3,TRBD2,CASSVAPAGVEDTQYF,TGTGCCAGCAGCGTAGCCCCAGCGGGAGTAGAAGATACGCAGTATTTT
TRBV5-4,-,TRBJ1-6,TRBD1,CASSLDRSDSPLHF,TGTGCCAGCAGTTTGGACAGGTCGGATTCACCCCTCCACTTT
TRBV5-1,-,TRBJ1-4,-,CASSWAPGEKLFF,TGCGCCAGCAGCTGGGCCCCGGGGGAAAAACTGTTTTTT
TRBV7-6,-,TRBJ1-6,-,CASSLALGGALHF,TGTGCCAGCAGCTTAGCCCTAGGGGGGGCCCTCCACTTT
TRBV10-3,-,TRBJ1-1,-,CAISLSTANTEAFF,TGTGCCATCAGCCTATCTACAGCGAACACTGAAGCTTTCTTT
TRBV14,-,TRBJ1-1,TRBD1,CASSTGVDTEAFF,TGTGCCAGCAGCACAGGGGTGGACACTGAAGCTTTCTTT
TRBV7-2,-,TRBJ2-3,-,CASSLEGGADTQYF,TGTGCCAGCAGCTTAGAAGGGGGGGCAGATACGCAGTATTTT
TRBV28,-,TRBJ2-7,TRBD2,CASGYSGRTTSSYEQYF,TGTGCCAGCGGATATAGCGGGAGGACTACCAGCTCCTACGAGCAGTACTTC
TRBV2,-,TRBJ2-1,-,CASSVEVGVHEQFF,TGTGCCAGCAGTGTTGAGGTTGGTGTCCATGAGCAGTTCTTC
TRBV7-9,-,TRBJ1-2,-,CASSLNSGGLKGYTF,TGTGCCAGCAGCTTAAACTCGGGGGGCTTAAAAGGCTACACCTTC
TRBV5-1,once,TRBJ2-1,TRBD2,CASSPEVALAGIYNEQFF,TGCGCCAGCAGCCCCGAGGTCGCGCTAGCGGGGATATACAATGAGCAGTTCTTC
TRBV5-4,-,TRBJ1-1,TRBD1,CASSSGQGRVNTEAFF,TGTGCCAGCAGCAGCGGACAGGGAAGGGTGAACACTGAAGCTTTCTTT
TRBV7-9,once,TRBJ1-6,-,CASKGVESYNSPLHF,TGTGCCAGCAAAGGGGTGGAATCCTATAATTCACCCCTCCACTTT
TRBV10-1,-,TRBJ2-7,TRBD2,CASSESKRERYEQYF,TGCGCCAGCAGTGAGTCAAAGCGGGAGCGGTACGAGCAGTACTTC
TRBV27,-,TRBJ2-3,-,CASSLGGRPGVDTQYF,TGTGCCAGCAGTTTGGGGGGGCGGCCTGGGGTAGATACGCAGTATTTT
TRBV7-3,-,TRBJ2-2,-,CASTWGGPDTGELFF,TGTGCCAGCACCTGGGGGGGCCCGGACACCGGGGAGCTGTTTTTT
TRBV9,-,TRBJ1-1,-,CASSIGVTENTEAFF,TGTGCCAGCAGCATCGGGGTTACGGAAAACACTGAAGCTTTCTTT
TRBV6-5,-,TRBJ1-2,TRBD1,CASSRGGQGNYGYTF,TGTGCCAGCAGTCGAGGGGGACAGGGGAACTATGGCTACACCTTC
TRBV7-2,-,TRBJ2-1,-,CASSSGTFSATYNEQFF,TGTGCCAGCAGTTCGGGCACCTTTAGCGCAACGTACAATGAGCAGTTCTTC
TRBV28,many,TRBJ1-2,TRBD1,CASRFSNRGLGYTF,TGTGCCAGCAGATTCTCCAACAGGGGTCTTGGCTACACCTTC
TRBV7-2,once,TRBJ2-7,TRBD1,CASSFLGQGGYEQYF,TGTGCCAGCAGCTTCCTCGGACAGGGAGGCTACGAGCAGTACTTC
TRBV10-1,-,TRBJ2-3,-,CATPFRVYRTDTQYF,TGCGCCACGCCTTTTAGGGTTTACAGGACAGATACGCAGTATTTT
TRBV14,few,TRBJ2-7,TRBD2,CASSDRTSGRLYEQYF,TGTGCCAGCAGCGATAGGACTAGCGGGAGACTCTACGAGCAGTACTTC
TRBV19,-,TRBJ2-1,-,CASSSPFSNEQFF,TGTGCCAGTAGTAGCCCGTTCAGCAATGAGCAGTTCTTC